The source of this T cell receptor (beta chain) is a study of early T cells in non-severe SARS-CoV-2 infection (dated by TCRdb to about 2021). Context from the whole study: Bulk RNA from unsorted whole blood was used for TCR sequencing, so alpha and beta chains could not be paired. The full study reports these points: VDJdb matching was skewed toward anti-spike CD8 responses and likely underestimated virus-specific expansions, missing private and CD4 specificities.

The library came from 5' RACE. Reads for this sample came from a NextSeq 500. In the TCR library protocol, unique molecular identifiers were attached to individual cDNA molecules to correct for PCR bias and sequencing error. Both TCR alpha and beta chains were sequenced, and tight co-correlation was observed between alpha and beta sequence abundances in each sample. The published analysis was carried out like this. Decombinator V4 was used to annotate TCR sequences for V gene, J gene and CDR3. TCRs were defined as expanded if a significant change between any two time points was detected under a Poisson model with p below 0.0001. Abundances of TCRs were expressed as counts per million after normalisation to the total number of TCRs sequenced in each sample. MAIT TCRs were defined by TRAV1-2 paired with TRAJ12, TRAJ20 or TRAJ33, and iNKT TCRs by TRAV10 paired with TRAJ18. VDJdb, accessed on 1 November 2021, was searched for TCRs annotated for CMV, EBV and SARS-CoV-2, and TCRs annotated for more than one antigen were excluded. Using fastp at Q25 and MiXCR, TCRdb reprocessed the public reads and kept productive beta chains. Entries that share a CDR3 protein sequence are merged under the most common genes and DNA. TCRdb's processing, not the authors' own work, is the source of the V and J calls. For this sample the table gives tens of thousands of distinct CDR3 sequences, of which almost 6% were detected only once. 6% to 9% of the sample is taken by the ten largest.

This was a case-control study nested in a cohort of healthcare workers in London, UK, who had nasopharyngeal swab PCR tests and blood samples taken every week. Between 23 and 31 March 2020, the week of the UK lockdown, healthcare workers were enrolled and then followed up weekly for as long as 16 weeks. Reading the germline V gene (reference sequence) gives CDR1 LNHDA and CDR2 SQIVND. From the cysteine through the phenylalanine, the CDR3 covers 17 amino acids. Only CDR3 DNA is held: 51 bases, read in frame from base 1. V loses 10 bases of germline sequence and J loses 3 bases, and the interval between the two ends is 24 bases. This clonotype was detected many times. The antigen this receptor binds is unknown. Within one base of it there is no much larger clone, and no base qualities were kept.

The receptor was derived from an adult who was a healthcare worker with PCR-confirmed SARS-CoV-2 infection or an uninfected control (not recorded which). This chain joins TRBV19 to TRBJ2-2, and TRBD1 may be the D gene, going by 6 matching bases. Sequencing was carried out using whole blood. The bases read TGTGCCACCACTGAACCGGGACATAGTGTTGACACCGGGGAGCTGTTTTTT. Its product reads: CATTEPGHSVDTGELFF.